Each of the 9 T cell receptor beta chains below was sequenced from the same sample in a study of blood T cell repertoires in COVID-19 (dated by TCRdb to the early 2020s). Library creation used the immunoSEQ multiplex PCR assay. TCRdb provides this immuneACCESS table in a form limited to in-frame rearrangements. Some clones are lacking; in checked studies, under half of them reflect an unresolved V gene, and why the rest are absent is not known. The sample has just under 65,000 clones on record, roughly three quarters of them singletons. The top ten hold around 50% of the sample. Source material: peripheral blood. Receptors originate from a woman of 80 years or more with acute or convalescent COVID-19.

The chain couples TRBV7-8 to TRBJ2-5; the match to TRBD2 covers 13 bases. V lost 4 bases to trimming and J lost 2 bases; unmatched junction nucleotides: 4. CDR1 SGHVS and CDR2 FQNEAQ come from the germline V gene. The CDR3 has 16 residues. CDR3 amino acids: CASSSLGLAGQETQYF. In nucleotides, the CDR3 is TGTGCCAGCAGCTCCCTGGGACTAGCGGGGCAAGAGACCCAGTACTTC.

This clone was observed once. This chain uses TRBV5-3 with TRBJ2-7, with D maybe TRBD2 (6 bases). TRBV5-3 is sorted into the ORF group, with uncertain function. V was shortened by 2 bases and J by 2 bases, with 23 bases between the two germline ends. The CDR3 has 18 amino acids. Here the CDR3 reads CARSFSWKIRESTYEQYF. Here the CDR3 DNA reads TGTGCCAGAAGCTTCTCTTGGAAAATACGGGAGTCAACCTACGAGCAGTACTTC.

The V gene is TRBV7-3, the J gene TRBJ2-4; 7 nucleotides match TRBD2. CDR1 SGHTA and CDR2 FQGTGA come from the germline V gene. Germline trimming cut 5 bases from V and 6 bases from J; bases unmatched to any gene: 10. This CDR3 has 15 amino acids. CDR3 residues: CASSPQRDLGNIQYF. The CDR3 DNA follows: TGTGCCAGCAGCCCTCAGCGGGACTTGGGAAACATTCAGTACTTC.

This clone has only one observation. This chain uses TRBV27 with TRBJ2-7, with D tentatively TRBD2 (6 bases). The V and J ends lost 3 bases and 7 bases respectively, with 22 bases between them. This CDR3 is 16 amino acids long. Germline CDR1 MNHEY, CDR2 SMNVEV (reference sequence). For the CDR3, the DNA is TGTGCCAGCAGTTTCCCCAACTCCGGGACTCCAAAAGAGCAGTACTTC. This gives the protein CASSFPNSGTPKEQYF.

The CDR3 DNA sequence: TGTGCCAGCAGTTTAAGCGGGGGCGCTAGCTATGGCTACACCTTC. This codes for CASSLSGGASYGYTF. The chain has TRBV28 and TRBJ1-2, with TRBD1 as a possible D gene (6 bases). Germline-derived CDR1 and CDR2 are MDHEN and SYDVKM. The CDR3 is made up of 15 amino acids. V was cut by 2 bases and J by 4 bases, with 14 bases left in between.

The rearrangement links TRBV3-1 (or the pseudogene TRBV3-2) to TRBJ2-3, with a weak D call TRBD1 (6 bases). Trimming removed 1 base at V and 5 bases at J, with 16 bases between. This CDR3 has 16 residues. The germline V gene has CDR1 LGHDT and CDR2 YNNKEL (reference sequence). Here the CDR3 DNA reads TGTGCCAGCAGCCAAGGAGGCAGGGGCAAGGTAGATACGCAGTATTTT. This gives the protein CASSQGGRGKVDTQYF.

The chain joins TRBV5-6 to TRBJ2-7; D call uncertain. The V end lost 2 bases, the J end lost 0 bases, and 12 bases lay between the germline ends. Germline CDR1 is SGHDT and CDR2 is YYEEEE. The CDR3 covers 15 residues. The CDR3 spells CASSFVGSSSYEQYF. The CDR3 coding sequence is TGTGCCAGCAGCTTCGTGGGCAGTAGCTCCTACGAGCAGTACTTC.

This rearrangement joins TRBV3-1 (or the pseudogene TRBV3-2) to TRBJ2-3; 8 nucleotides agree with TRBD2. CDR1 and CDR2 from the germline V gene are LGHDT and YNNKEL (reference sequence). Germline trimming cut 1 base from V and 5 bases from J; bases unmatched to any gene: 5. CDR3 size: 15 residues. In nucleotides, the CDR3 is TGTGCCAGCAGCCAAGCTGGGACTAGGAAAGATACGCAGTATTTT. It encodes CASSQAGTRKDTQYF.

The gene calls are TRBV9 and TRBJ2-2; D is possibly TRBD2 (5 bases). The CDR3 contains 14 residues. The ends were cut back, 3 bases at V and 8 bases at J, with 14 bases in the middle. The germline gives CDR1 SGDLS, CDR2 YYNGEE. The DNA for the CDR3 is TGTGCCAGCAGCGCGGGGATCGGCGGGGGGGAGCTGTTTTTT. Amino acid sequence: CASSAGIGGGELFF.